One T cell receptor beta chain is described in this entry. Its cognate antigen is unknown. The sample belongs to a study of cytomegalovirus exposure and HLA in healthy donors. Study-level findings and limits: Analyses of presence and absence presupposed an approximately uniform sequencing depth across donors.

Germline V gene sequence: CDR1 SGHVS, CDR2 FNYEAQ. The trim removed 2 bases at V and 0 bases at J, leaving 6 bases unmatched. The CDR3 is 19 amino acids. Use of 60 Vbeta and 13 Jbeta primers characterized the PCR. Authors' methods: There were about 86 million unique TCR beta chains by a later count, and 8.5 million to 14 million of them were shared. Profiling relied on immunoSEQ multiplex PCR, and the TCRdb table lists in-frame clones only, not all of them. V and J calls and clone size are as listed in that table; D and trimming were resolved from the DNA. The table lists approximately 100,000 clones, about 80% of them singletons.

The receptor was derived from a woman between 18 and 30 years old in good health and CMV-seropositive. Source material: PBMCs. This chain joins TRBV7-6 and TRBJ2-1, with 14 bases lining up with TRBD2. In DNA form, the CDR3 reads TGTGCCAGCAGCTTAAGTCCCGGGACTAGCGGGAGCTCCTACAATGAGCAGTTCTTC. This codes for CASSLSPGTSGSSYNEQFF.